The 27 T cell receptor beta chains reported below all come from one sample, sequenced in a study of T cells after yellow fever vaccination. TCRdb re-analysed the 5' RACE reads in MiXCR, keeping a single row per CDR3 protein. This table has some 320,000 distinct CDR3 sequences, around 10% appearing once. This sample comprised CD4+ T cells sorted from PBMCs, obtained 45 days after the yellow fever booster vaccination. Source of these receptors: a man between 18 and 29 years old who received the YFV17D yellow fever vaccine.

This clonotype appeared a few times. The rearrangement links TRBV15 to TRBJ2-3, with D perhaps matching TRBD1 (5 bases). Per the germline V gene, CDR1 is LNHNV and CDR2 is YYDKDF (reference sequence). This CDR3 has 14 residues. V was pared by 1 base and J by 3 bases, with 8 bases between. Here the CDR3 DNA reads TGTGCCACCAGCAGAGTCCAGGGAACAGATACGCAGTATTTT. This gives the protein CATSRVQGTDTQYF.

This sequence joins TRBV24-1 and TRBJ2-1; 12 positions match TRBD2. CDR1 KGHDR and CDR2 SFDVKD come from the germline V gene. The CDR3 has 15 residues. The junction had 5 bases not matched to a gene; V was cut back by 4 bases and J by 8 bases. The CDR3 bases are TGTGCCACCAGTGACACTAGCGGGGGGCGCTATGAGCAGTTCTTC. Translated: CATSDTSGGRYEQFF.

This clonotype was counted ten times or more. This rearrangement joins TRBV11-2 to TRBJ2-7; possible D gene TRBD2, 7 bases. The CDR3 spans 18 residues. The ends were cut back, 2 bases at V and 2 bases at J, with 22 bases in the middle. Germline values: CDR1 SGHAT, CDR2 FQNNGV. In DNA form, the CDR3 reads TGTGCCAGCAGCTTATCTTTGATTGCGGGGGCCTCCGCCTACGAGCAGTACTTC. It specifies CASSLSLIAGASAYEQYF.

The rearrangement joins TRBV20-1 to TRBJ1-5, with TRBD1 as a possible D gene (5 bases). This CDR3 contains 15 residues. The germline V gene has CDR1 DFQATT and CDR2 SNEGSKA (reference sequence). Deletions cut 1 base from V and 3 bases from J, with 13 bases between. The CDR3 coding sequence is TGCAGTGCTAGAGTCTCGGGGGTTCTCAATCAGCCCCAGCATTTT. Translating gives CSARVSGVLNQPQHF.

In its sample, this clonotype was seen many times. The chain uses TRBV5-1 and TRBJ1-1; D call uncertain. The CDR3 has 13 amino acids. The V and J ends lost 7 bases and 1 base respectively, with 11 bases between them. Germline assignment: CDR1 SGHRS and CDR2 YFSETQ. The CDR3 loop reads CASGVLRNTEAFF. In DNA, the CDR3 is TGCGCCAGCGGGGTGTTGCGGAACACTGAAGCTTTCTTT.

This chain joins TRBV7-9 and TRBJ2-1, with D possibly matching TRBD2 (7 bases). The germline gives CDR1 SEHNR, CDR2 FQNEAQ (reference sequence). Trimming took 0 bases from V and 4 from J, leaving 13 bases between them. There are 16 residues in the CDR3. The CDR3: CASSLATGGLYNEQFF. As DNA, the CDR3 is TGTGCCAGCAGCTTAGCAACCGGGGGGCTTTACAATGAGCAGTTCTTC.

This clonotype came up a few times. The rearrangement links TRBV28 to TRBJ1-2; 8 nucleotides match TRBD1. The CDR3 length is 18 residues. V lost 7 bases, J lost 5 bases, and 21 bases stayed unmatched. Germline-derived CDR1 and CDR2 are MDHEN and SYDVKM. CDR3 coding DNA: TGTGCCAGCATTAGATATCTGACAGGGGACCTGCCCCAATATGGCTACACCTTC. It codes for CASIRYLTGDLPQYGYTF.

This chain links TRBV6-5 with TRBJ1-6, with D unclear. CDR3 size: 15 residues. V was clipped by 0 bases and J by 10 bases, with 13 bases between them. Germline V gene data show CDR1 as MNHEY and CDR2 as SVGAGI. DNA for the CDR3: TGTGCCAGCAGTTACTCTTCGGTGATTGGGTCACCCCTCCACTTT. It yields the protein CASSYSSVIGSPLHF.

The chain combines TRBV12-3 or TRBV12-4 with TRBJ2-1; TRBD1 agrees at 9 bases. V dropped 6 bases and J dropped 0; count of bases not matched to a gene: 12. CDR3 length equals 18 residues. The CDR3 sequence: CASSPNPGTGSSYNEQFF. CDR3 DNA: TGTGCCAGCAGCCCCAACCCCGGGACAGGGAGCTCCTACAATGAGCAGTTCTTC.

This clonotype appeared many times. The chain joins TRBV10-3 to TRBJ2-3; D ambiguous. Germline loops: CDR1 ENHRY, CDR2 SYGVKD. The length of the CDR3 is 11 residues. Trimming took 7 bases from V and 3 from J, leaving 5 bases between them. In nucleotides, the CDR3 is TGTGCCATCACCAGTACAGATACGCAGTATTTT. It specifies CAITSTDTQYF.

This clonotype has only a few counts. The genes are TRBV7-9 and TRBJ2-3, with D unresolved. This CDR3 has 15 residues. Trimming removed 3 bases at V and 0 bases at J, with 10 bases between. CDR1 and CDR2 (germline): SEHNR, FQNEAQ (reference sequence). CDR3 protein: CASSFFDTSTDTQYF. The CDR3 region has the DNA TGTGCCAGCAGCTTTTTTGACACCAGCACAGATACGCAGTATTTT.

This clonotype has more than one count but fewer than ten. This chain uses TRBV19 with TRBJ1-5; 7 nucleotides align to TRBD1. The CDR3 is made up of 15 amino acids. CDR1 LNHDA and CDR2 SQIVND come from the germline V gene (reference sequence). Trimming removed 6 bases from V and 4 bases from J; junction bases left unmatched: 9. As DNA, the CDR3 is TGTGCCAGTAGAAGGGAAGGGACAGCGAATCAGCCCCAGCATTTT. Amino acids: CASRREGTANQPQHF.

This clonotype was detected only a few times. The chain recombines TRBV28 with TRBJ1-2, with D uncertain. Germline V gene data show CDR1 as MDHEN and CDR2 as SYDVKM. V was pared by 2 bases and J by 4 bases, with 11 bases between. CDR3 length equals 14 residues. For the CDR3, the DNA is TGTGCCAGCAGTTTAACAAGGGAGGGCTATGGCTACACCTTC. Translating gives CASSLTREGYGYTF.

Only a few counts were recorded for this clonotype. The gene calls are TRBV2 and TRBJ1-4, with D tentatively TRBD1 (5 bases). This CDR3 spans 18 amino acids. Per the germline V gene, CDR1 is SNHLY and CDR2 is FYNNEI. The germline V and J ends were trimmed by 2 bases and 8 bases, with 24 bases remaining between them. The CDR3 DNA reads as TGTGCCAGCAGTGAAAGCGGGAGTACGGGGCGCCGGCGGGAAAAACTGTTTTTT. It codes for CASSESGSTGRRREKLFF.

This clonotype occurred many times. This chain links TRBV12-3 or TRBV12-4 with TRBJ2-5; TRBD1 might be the D (5 bases). V was pared by 2 bases and J by 5 bases, with 9 bases between. The length of the CDR3 is 13 residues. The DNA of the CDR3 is TGTGCCAGCAGTTTAAACAGGCGGGAGACCCAGTACTTC. Its protein product is CASSLNRRETQYF.

This chain connects TRBV23-1 to TRBJ1-5; D is uncertain. TRBV23-1 is placed among ORFs of uncertain function. V gave up 2 bases and J gave up 5 bases, with 10 bases separating them. The CDR3 is made up of 14 amino acids. The CDR3 sequence is CASSQAQWYQPQHF. For the CDR3, the DNA is TGCGCCAGCAGTCAAGCGCAGTGGTATCAGCCCCAGCATTTT.

The genes are TRBV18 and TRBJ1-2; a possible D gene is TRBD1 (6 bases). Germline V gene data show CDR1 as KGHSH and CDR2 as LQKENI. The V gene lost 6 bases and the J gene lost 8 bases, with 16 bases spanning the gap. This CDR3 has 13 amino acids. The CDR3 DNA is TGTGCCAGCTCCTCAGCAGGGGCAGACGGCTACACCTTC. This codes for CASSSAGADGYTF.

The rearrangement joins TRBV3-1 to TRBJ1-1; the D gene is possibly TRBD1 (5 bases). This CDR3 spans 15 amino acids. V gave up 3 bases and J gave up 4 bases, with 15 bases separating them. Germline CDR1 is LGHDT and CDR2 is YNNKEL (reference sequence). The chain's CDR3 is CASSQSGQGGTEAFF. Here the CDR3 DNA reads TGTGCCAGCAGCCAGTCAGGGCAAGGTGGCACTGAAGCTTTCTTT.

For the CDR3, the DNA is TGTGCCAGTAGTTCCACCGGGACAGGGCCATGGAAGGGGGCTTTCTTT. This sequence encodes CASSSTGTGPWKGAFF. V usage is TRBV19 and J usage is TRBJ1-1; 9 bases are a match to TRBD1. V was clipped by 5 bases and J by 11 bases; unmatched bases: 18. This CDR3 spans 16 amino acids. Germline values: CDR1 LNHDA, CDR2 SQIVND (reference sequence).

This clonotype turned up a few times. V usage is TRBV6-5 and J usage is TRBJ2-1, with 7 bases identical to TRBD1. With V trimmed by 4 bases and J by 3 bases, 6 bases remained unmatched. CDR3 size: 15 residues. The V gene's germline CDR1 is MNHEY and CDR2 SVGAGI. The DNA of the CDR3 is TGTGCCAGCAGTTCGCAGGGGGTGGGCTACAATGAGCAGTTCTTC. Translating it yields CASSSQGVGYNEQFF.

The table lists this clonotype with a few counts. The chain joins TRBV7-2 to TRBJ2-7; possibly TRBD1 for D (6 bases). Per the germline V gene, CDR1 is SGHTA and CDR2 is FQGNSA. Between the trimmed V and J ends, which lost 5 bases and 7 bases, there was a span of 15 bases. The CDR3 sequence is 13 residues long. In DNA, the CDR3 is TGTGCCAGCAGCACAGGACAGCGAAGGGAGCAGTACGTC. Its protein is CASSTGQRREQYV.

This clonotype was counted at least ten times. The V gene is TRBV12-3 or TRBV12-4, the J gene TRBJ1-2; a weak D match, TRBD1 (5 bases). The CDR3 totals 13 residues. Trimming pared 3 bases from V and 8 bases from J, leaving 13 bases between. The CDR3 loop reads CASSLQGALGYTF. DNA of the CDR3: TGTGCCAGCAGTTTGCAAGGGGCCCTGGGCTACACCTTC.

V is TRBV5-1 and J is TRBJ2-3; D is undetermined. Per the germline V gene, CDR1 is SGHRS and CDR2 is YFSETQ. The CDR3 extends over 15 amino acids. Deletions cut 4 bases from V and 2 bases from J, with 14 bases between. CDR3 amino acids: CASSPTAVDTDTQYF. In nucleotides, the CDR3 is TGCGCCAGCAGCCCCACGGCGGTCGACACAGATACGCAGTATTTT.

This clonotype was detected only once. The chain recombines TRBV5-1 with TRBJ1-3; D remains ambiguous. The CDR3 covers 15 residues. Trimming pared 0 bases from V and 4 bases from J, leaving 11 bases between. Per the germline V gene, CDR1 is SGHRS and CDR2 is YFSETQ. DNA of the CDR3: TGCGCCAGCAGCTTGGAACCCCTGGGGGGAAACACCATATATTTT. As protein: CASSLEPLGGNTIYF.

This chain links TRBV6-1 with TRBJ1-2; 7 nucleotides agree with TRBD1. This CDR3 region has 13 residues. The germline V gene has CDR1 MNHNS and CDR2 SASEGT. The ends lost 7 bases at V and 12 bases at J; junction bases unmatched: 14. The CDR3 sequence is CASKMGQLLSDTF. The CDR3 nucleotides read TGTGCCAGCAAAATGGGACAGCTACTAAGCGACACCTTC.

Only a few counts were recorded for this clonotype. The chain recombines TRBV2 with TRBJ2-7; TRBD1 matches at 9 bases. The V gene end was trimmed by 7 bases and the J gene end by 2 bases; junction bases not matched to a gene: 3. The CDR3 consists of 13 residues. Germline assignment: CDR1 SNHLY and CDR2 FYNNEI. The CDR3 nucleotides are TGTGCCAGCAAGACAGGGGGGCCCTACGAGCAGTACGTC. Translated: CASKTGGPYEQYV.

In its sample, this clonotype was seen a few times. The chain employs TRBV7-8 and TRBJ2-5; 7 bases agree with TRBD1. The germline V gene has CDR1 SGHVS and CDR2 FQNEAQ. CDR3 length: 14 amino acids. Trimming at V came to 3 bases and at J to 5 bases, leaving 6 bases not matched to a gene. This chain's CDR3 is CASSFTGAGETQYF. The CDR3 nucleotides read TGTGCCAGCAGCTTCACAGGGGCCGGGGAGACCCAGTACTTC.